One sample yielded the 9 T cell receptor beta chains listed below, sequenced in a study of CD8 T cells in ankylosing spondylitis. Each CDR3 protein is one row after TCRdb ran MiXCR on the 5' RACE reads. This sample carries roughly 130,000 distinct CDR3 sequences, around 7% of them seen once, and the ten largest clones take 12%. Sequencing was carried out using blood, either unsorted or a sorted T cell fraction (not recorded which). These receptors came from a male donor with ankylosing spondylitis or in good health (not recorded which).

The chain couples TRBV29-1 to TRBJ2-1; D is undetermined. This CDR3 spans 11 amino acids. The germline V gene has CDR1 SQVTM and CDR2 ANQGSEA. Trimming left V 5 bases short and J 8 bases short, with 10 bases between. DNA for the CDR3: TGCAGCGTTCTAAGAGATTATGAGCAGTTCTTC. It translates to CSVLRDYEQFF.

The chain combines TRBV28 with TRBJ2-3; TRBD2 might be the D (6 bases). From germline, CDR1 is MDHEN and CDR2 SYDVKM. This CDR3 is built from 15 residues. Trimming pared 7 bases from V and 2 bases from J, leaving 16 bases between. This chain's CDR3 is CASTRGGDLTDTQYF. The CDR3 DNA is TGTGCCAGCACCCGAGGAGGGGACCTCACAGATACGCAGTATTTT. The entire variable domain, with the rest obtained from reference TRBV28 and TRBJ2-3, is as follows: DVKVTQSSRYLVKRTGEKVFLECVQDMDHENMFWYRQDPGLGLRLIYFSYDVKMKEKGDIPEGYSVSREKKERFSLILESASTNQTSMYLCASTRGGDLTDTQYFGPGTRLTVL.

This clonotype appeared many times. The genes are TRBV7-6 and TRBJ2-3; 9 nucleotides agree with TRBD1. This CDR3 is 19 amino acids long. The V and J ends lost 1 base and 4 bases, in that order; junction bases with no gene match: 15. CDR1 is SGHVS, CDR2 FNYEAQ, per germline. The CDR3 nucleotides are TGTGCCAGCAGCTTAGGTACAGGGGGCTACCACCCTCTACCAGATACGCAGTATTTT. Translating gives CASSLGTGGYHPLPDTQYF.

This clonotype was recorded many times. The V gene is TRBV5-1, the J gene TRBJ1-1, with D maybe TRBD1 (6 bases). V was pared by 4 bases and J by 4 bases, with 20 bases between. Germline CDR1 SGHRS, CDR2 YFSETQ. The CDR3 has 16 residues. This chain's CDR3 is CASSPPVGGRSTEAFF. CDR3 DNA sequence: TGCGCCAGCAGCCCCCCGGTAGGGGGACGGAGCACTGAAGCTTTCTTT.

This clonotype showed up many times. CDR3 sequence (DNA): TGTGCCACCAGCAGGAGACAGCAGAAAAATCAGCCCCAGCATTTT. Its protein product is CATSRRQQKNQPQHF. This sequence joins TRBV15 and TRBJ1-5; a possible D gene is TRBD1 (5 bases). Trimming took off 3 bases at V and 4 bases at J, with 13 bases between the two ends. Germline CDR1 is LNHNV and CDR2 is YYDKDF (reference sequence). The CDR3 runs to 15 residues.

This clonotype appeared many times. CDR3 loop: CAARGAELNYGYTF. In nucleotides, the CDR3 is TGTGCCGCCCGAGGGGCGGAACTGAATTATGGCTACACCTTC. The chain employs TRBV10-3 and TRBJ1-2, with TRBD1 as a possible D gene (5 bases). The ends were cut back, 11 bases at V and 5 bases at J, with 21 bases in the middle. The germline V gene has CDR1 ENHRY and CDR2 SYGVKD. The CDR3 totals 14 residues.

This clonotype was counted ten times or more. V is TRBV7-9 and J is TRBJ2-3; TRBD2 is a possible D gene (5 bases). The CDR3 totals 14 residues. Trimming cost V 8 bases and J 2 bases, with 14 bases left between them. Per germline, CDR1 SEHNR and CDR2 FQNEAQ (reference sequence). The CDR3 region has the DNA TGTGCCAGCTCCGACTCAGCGGTCACAGATACGCAGTATTTT. Translation gives CASSDSAVTDTQYF.

This clonotype was observed many times. The chain recombines TRBV18 with TRBJ1-2; possible D gene TRBD1, 6 bases. Germline lookup yields CDR1 KGHSH and CDR2 LQKENI. Trimming pared 3 bases from V and 4 bases from J, leaving 18 bases between. The CDR3 is 16 amino acids. The CDR3 region is CASSPMMGQELYGYTF. The CDR3 region has the DNA TGTGCCAGCTCACCCATGATGGGACAAGAACTCTATGGCTACACCTTC.

This clonotype was counted between two and nine times. The genes are TRBV11-2 and TRBJ1-6; no clear D gene. Germline CDR1 SGHAT, CDR2 FQNNGV. Between the trimmed V and J ends, which lost 1 base and 7 bases, there was a span of 5 bases. The CDR3 is 13 amino acids. The CDR3, as DNA: TGTGCCAGCAGCTTAGGACTGAATTCACCCCTCCACTTT. This encodes CASSLGLNSPLHF.